The rows below give T cell receptor beta chains drawn from one sample of a study of shared clonotypes between healthy human individuals. Clones were sequenced by immunoSEQ multiplex PCR, and TCRdb holds only the in-frame ones, with some missing. The repertoire holds roughly 2.1 million clones, about 92% seen once, with over 1.5% in the top ten. Sequenced: naive CD8+ T cells from PBMCs. Receptor source: a man aged 18-30 years in good health. Some clones in this sample may be carry-over from other donors' samples. CDR3s include the opening cysteine and the closing phenylalanine or tryptophan. The D gene is left open where the match is weak. Clone size is not always given. Where it is, it says once, few, many or a class for expanded clones.

size	J	D	V	CDR3	DNA
-	TRBJ2-1	-	TRBV7-3	CASSLGGTVWAEQFF	TGTGCCAGCAGCTTAGGGGGGACAGTTTGGGCTGAGCAGTTCTTC
-	TRBJ1-1	-	TRBV14	CASSQGIRATEAFF	TGTGCCAGCAGCCAAGGCATCAGGGCCACTGAAGCTTTCTTT
-	TRBJ2-7	-	TRBV11-2	CASSLTLEAVTSSYEQYF	TGTGCCAGCAGCTTAACGTTGGAAGCGGTTACCAGCTCCTACGAGCAGTACTTC
-	TRBJ1-5	-	TRBV28	CASSLLPTIWQPQHF	TGTGCCAGCAGTTTATTGCCCACGATTTGGCAGCCCCAGCATTTT
-	TRBJ1-2	-	TRBV27	CASGQGPYGYTF	TGTGCCAGCGGCCAGGGGCCCTATGGCTACACCTTC
once	TRBJ2-1	-	TRBV27	CASSTIQGRDEQFF	TGTGCCAGCAGTACCATCCAGGGGCGAGATGAGCAGTTCTTC
-	TRBJ2-7	-	TRBV28	CASSSNRESSRWWLYEQYF	TGTGCCAGCAGCTCTAACAGGGAGTCATCAAGATGGTGGCTCTACGAGCAGTACTTC
-	TRBJ2-1	TRBD2	TRBV19	CASNPGGLAGESYNEQFF	TGTGCCAGTAATCCGGGCGGACTAGCGGGAGAGTCCTACAATGAGCAGTTCTTC
-	TRBJ1-5	-	TRBV19	CASSASLGHQPQHF	TGTGCCAGTAGCGCGTCCCTGGGCCATCAGCCCCAGCATTTT
-	TRBJ2-7	-	TRBV7-9	CASSPGVPGDSYEQYF	TGTGCCAGCAGCCCAGGAGTTCCCGGCGACTCCTACGAGCAGTACTTC
-	TRBJ2-7	TRBD2	TRBV7-9	CASSPPGGGDEQYF	TGTGCCAGCAGCCCCCCTGGGGGAGGGGACGAGCAGTACTTC
-	TRBJ2-6	-	TRBV19	CASHVASGANVLTF	TGTGCCAGTCACGTAGCCTCTGGGGCCAACGTCCTGACTTTC
-	TRBJ2-1	-	TRBV28	CASSFNTRYNEQFF	TGTGCCAGCAGTTTTAATACTAGGTACAATGAGCAGTTCTTC
-	TRBJ2-7	-	TRBV4-3	CASSQDLGDDTYEQYF	TGCGCCAGCAGCCAAGATTTAGGGGACGACACCTACGAGCAGTACTTC
-	TRBJ1-1	-	TRBV7-9	CASSSRMQGTEAFF	TGTGCCAGCAGCTCTCGGATGCAAGGTACTGAAGCTTTCTTT
-	TRBJ2-7	-	TRBV27	CASTPDLLPYEQYF	TGTGCCAGCACCCCGGACTTGCTTCCATACGAGCAGTACTTC
once	TRBJ1-2	TRBD1	TRBV11-2	CASSPRTGGSPFYGYTF	TGTGCCAGCAGCCCCAGGACAGGGGGATCACCTTTCTATGGCTACACCTTC
-	TRBJ2-3	TRBD2	TRBV4-2	CASSRPLAPNSGDTDTQYF	TGTGCCAGCAGCCGCCCTTTGGCCCCCAATAGCGGGGACACAGATACGCAGTATTTT
-	TRBJ1-2	-	TRBV30	CAWSVDGNYGYTF	TGTGCCTGGAGTGTTGATGGGAACTATGGCTACACCTTC
-	TRBJ2-7	-	TRBV28	CASRTLGGESSYEQYF	TGTGCCAGCAGGACCCTTGGCGGTGAAAGCTCCTACGAGCAGTACTTC
-	TRBJ2-7	-	TRBV2	CASSEGRALPVNYEQYF	TGTGCCAGCAGTGAAGGGCGAGCTCTTCCGGTTAACTACGAGCAGTACTTC
-	TRBJ2-7	-	TRBV5-8	CASSTTTVQRYSYEQYF	TGTGCCAGCAGCACCACGACTGTCCAGCGGTACTCCTACGAGCAGTACTTC
-	TRBJ2-1	TRBD2	TRBV19	CATSRTSGGHYNEQFF	TGTGCCACCTCCAGGACTAGCGGGGGCCACTACAATGAGCAGTTCTTC
-	TRBJ2-1	-	TRBV29-1	CSVVLGNPTYNEQFF	TGCAGCGTTGTGTTAGGGAACCCCACCTACAATGAGCAGTTCTTC
-	TRBJ2-1	TRBD2	TRBV5-1	CASSIGALAGVANEQFF	TGCGCCAGCAGCATTGGGGCACTAGCGGGAGTAGCCAATGAGCAGTTCTTC
-	TRBJ2-5	TRBD2	TRBV6-5	CASSYSSGSSETQYF	TGTGCCAGCAGTTACTCAAGCGGGAGTTCGGAGACCCAGTACTTC
-	TRBJ1-4	-	TRBV6-5	CASSYSIQGTNEKLFF	TGTGCCAGCAGTTACTCTATCCAGGGGACTAATGAAAAACTGTTTTTT
-	TRBJ1-3	-	TRBV11-2	CASSLGLNTIYF	TGTGCCAGCAGCCTAGGATTGAACACCATATATTTT
-	TRBJ1-3	-	TRBV4-3	CASSQGAGLTGNTIYF	TGCGCCAGCAGCCAAGGGGCAGGGCTCACTGGAAACACCATATATTTT
once	TRBJ2-7	-	TRBV19	CATSGKDTSSYEQYF	TGTGCCACCTCCGGGAAGGACACATCTTCCTACGAGCAGTACTTC
-	TRBJ2-6	TRBD1	TRBV4-1	CASSLGQGAISGANVLTF	TGCGCCAGCAGCCTTGGACAGGGGGCTATCTCTGGGGCCAACGTCCTGACTTTC